This entry lists 4 T cell receptor beta chains sequenced from one sample in a study of cytomegalovirus exposure and HLA in healthy donors. 60 Vbeta and 13 Jbeta primers were used in PCR. TCRdb keeps only in-frame clones here, not all; method: immunoSEQ multiplex PCR. Of roughly 200,000 clones listed, roughly 85% were seen once; the top ten hold about 2.5%. The sequenced sample was PBMCs. The origin of the receptors is a woman in her forties or fifties in good health and CMV-seronegative.

This chain joins TRBV6-1 and TRBJ2-7; D is unresolved. The CDR3 runs 12 residues. Trimming took 7 bases from V and 5 from J, leaving 12 bases between them. Germline V gene data show CDR1 as MNHNS and CDR2 as SASEGT. The DNA of the CDR3 is TGTGCCAGCACGCTGACGGGTCACGAGCAGTACTTC. Its protein product is CASTLTGHEQYF.

The chain is built from TRBV7-2 and TRBJ2-1; TRBD2 is a possible D gene (5 bases). The V gene's germline CDR1 is SGHTA and CDR2 FQGNSA. The CDR3 is 14 residues long. V gave up 5 bases and J gave up 6 bases, with 14 bases separating them. The CDR3 reads CASSPYLSGNEQFF. The CDR3 region has the DNA TGTGCCAGCAGCCCGTATCTAAGCGGCAATGAGCAGTTCTTC.

This clone was detected only a few times. This chain connects TRBV20-1 to TRBJ2-7; the D gene is possibly TRBD2 (6 bases). This CDR3 contains 11 residues. Trimming removed 0 bases at V and 12 bases at J, with 12 bases between. Per germline, CDR1 DFQATT and CDR2 SNEGSKA (reference sequence). The CDR3 region has the DNA TGCAGTGCTAGAGACCTGACTAGTGCGTACTTC. Amino acids: CSARDLTSAYF.

Here the CDR3 DNA reads TGTGCCAGTAGCATGAATATGGCAAGTCAGCCCCAGCATTTT. Its translation: CASSMNMASQPQHF. This rearrangement joins TRBV19 to TRBJ1-5; no definite D call. Trimming pared 6 bases from V and 6 bases from J, leaving 15 bases between. Germline lookup yields CDR1 LNHDA and CDR2 SQIVND (reference sequence). The CDR3 has 14 amino acids.